This T cell receptor (beta chain) is from a study of shared clonotypes between healthy human individuals. Generated by immunoSEQ multiplex PCR, the TCRdb table keeps only in-frame clones and is missing some. Of a few million clones in the sample, about 92% were seen once. Remarks on this clone: What it binds is not known.

Study-wide points: In having few donors, the study represented limited genetic and exposure-history diversity.

This CDR3 is 14 amino acids long. V was clipped by 6 bases and J by 6 bases; unmatched bases: 11. Germline assignment: CDR1 MNHNS and CDR2 SASEGT. The genes are TRBV6-1 and TRBJ2-7, with 7 bases fitting TRBD1. The specimen was naive CD4+ T cells sorted from blood. Subset noted: CD45RA+ positively selected. The clonotype was recovered from a man between 18 and 29 years old in good health. The CDR3 DNA sequence: TGTGCCAGCAGACTGACAGACAGGGACCCCGAGCAGTACTTC. Amino acids: CASRLTDRDPEQYF.